The 2 T cell receptor beta chains in this list originate from one sample, sequenced in a study of blood T cells in healthy people across ages (dated by TCRdb to the mid-2010s). Receptor libraries were prepared by 5' RACE. Data came from an Illumina HiSeq 2500. A second PCR of roughly 7 to 11 cycles was performed with a sample-barcoded 5' primer and a J-beta primer mix. The public reads were run again by TCRdb, first through fastp at Q25 and then through MiXCR, and only productive beta chains were kept. Rows matching on CDR3 protein sequence are summarized as one entry with the most common DNA and genes. The sample table contains about 1.8 million distinct CDR3 sequences; only one count was recorded for around 48% of them. The top ten clonotypes cover 2% to 2.5% of the sample. The specimen sequenced was blood. These receptors came from a woman in her forties in good health.

This clonotype was observed a few times. The genes are TRBV6-5 and TRBJ1-6; D gene unclear. The V end lost 2 bases, the J end lost 10 bases, and 9 bases lay between the germline ends. This CDR3 contains 13 residues. The germline V gene encodes CDR1 MNHEY and CDR2 SVGAGI. The CDR3 nucleotides read TGTGCCAGCAGTTACGAAGAGTGGTCACCCCTCCACTTT. Protein: CASSYEEWSPLHF.

The chain joins TRBV27 to TRBJ1-2, with D perhaps TRBD1 (5 bases). Trimming left V 5 bases short and J 5 bases short, with 18 bases between. CDR1 MNHEY and CDR2 SMNVEV come from the germline V gene (reference sequence). The CDR3 contains 15 residues. CDR3 in DNA: TGTGCCAGCAGTCCCGTCTCGGGAGGGGCTTATGGCTACACCTTC. Translated, it gives CASSPVSGGAYGYTF.